A few counts support the clone carrying this T cell receptor beta chain. The source of the sample is a study of blood T cell repertoires in COVID-19. Using immunoSEQ multiplex PCR, the repertoire was profiled, and TCRdb retains in-frame clones only, with some absent. The sample lists 200,000 to 300,000 clones; roughly 82% were seen once. The CDR3 covers 14 residues. V was trimmed by 5 bases and J by 9 bases, leaving 14 bases between them. Germline assignment: CDR1 MNHNY and CDR2 SVGAGI (reference sequence). V and J are TRBV6-6 and TRBJ1-6; tentatively, D is TRBD1 (6 bases). Material for sequencing was peripheral blood. The TCR sequence derives from a woman aged 70-85 years with acute or convalescent COVID-19. The CDR3 DNA sequence: TGTGCCAGCAGTCTGGGGGCAAAAGGTTCACCCCTCCACTTT. It yields the protein CASSLGAKGSPLHF.